Included here is one TCR beta chain sequence, with context. The sample is drawn from a study of T cells in Graves' hyperthyroidism and ophthalmopathy. Trimming shortened V by 3 bases and J by 5 bases, and 13 bases separated the two germline ends. The CDR3 is made up of 14 amino acids. Per the germline V gene, CDR1 is KGHSH and CDR2 is LQKENI. Amplified regions were TCR beta CDR3 sequences from RNA transcripts. The primer set for the first-round RT-PCR of the TCR CDR3 was HTBI. Via MiXCR, TCRdb re-called the multiplex PCR reads, giving one row per CDR3 protein. The table shows roughly 400,000 distinct CDR3 sequences, with around a quarter occurring only once.

The chain links TRBV18 to TRBJ2-5, with D perhaps being TRBD1 or TRBD2 (5 bases each). Sequencing was performed on blood. The TCR sequence derives from a man in his forties or fifties with Graves' hyperthyroidism. CDR3 protein: CASSPGTPGETQYF. The CDR3 nucleotides read TGTGCCAGCTCACCTGGGACGCCGGGGGAGACCCAGTACTTC.